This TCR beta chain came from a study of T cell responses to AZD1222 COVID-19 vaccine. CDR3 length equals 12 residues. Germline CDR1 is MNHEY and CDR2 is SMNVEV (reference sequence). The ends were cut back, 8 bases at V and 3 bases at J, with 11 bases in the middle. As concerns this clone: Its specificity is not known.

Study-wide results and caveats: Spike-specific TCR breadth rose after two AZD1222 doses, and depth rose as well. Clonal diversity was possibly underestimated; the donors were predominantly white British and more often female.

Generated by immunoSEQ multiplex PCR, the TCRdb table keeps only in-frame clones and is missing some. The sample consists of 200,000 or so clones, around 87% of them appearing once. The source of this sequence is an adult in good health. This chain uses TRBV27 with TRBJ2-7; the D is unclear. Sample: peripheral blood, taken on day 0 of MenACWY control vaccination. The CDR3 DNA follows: TGTGCCAGCGCCCGGTCGTTCTACGAGCAGTACTTC. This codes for CASARSFYEQYF.